The clone carrying this T cell receptor beta chain has more than one count but fewer than ten. With 6 bases removed from V and 7 bases from J, the gap between germline ends came to 19 bases. The length of the CDR3 is 14 residues. The V gene's germline CDR1 is DFQATT and CDR2 SNEGSKA (reference sequence). These data belong to a study of T cells after yellow fever vaccination. MiXCR, run by TCRdb on the 5' RACE reads, gives a single entry per CDR3 protein. There are roughly 240,000 distinct CDR3 sequences in the sample; more than 6.5% occur only once, and about 0.95% lies in the top ten. The genes are TRBV20-1 and TRBJ2-1; D unresolved. The sequence was obtained from a man aged 25-45 years who received the YFV17D yellow fever vaccine. Here the sequenced sample was CD4+ T cells sorted from PBMCs, taken on the day of the yellow fever booster vaccination. The chain's CDR3 is CSASSVELFNEQFF. The CDR3, as DNA: TGCAGTGCCTCTTCTGTCGAGCTTTTTAATGAGCAGTTCTTC.